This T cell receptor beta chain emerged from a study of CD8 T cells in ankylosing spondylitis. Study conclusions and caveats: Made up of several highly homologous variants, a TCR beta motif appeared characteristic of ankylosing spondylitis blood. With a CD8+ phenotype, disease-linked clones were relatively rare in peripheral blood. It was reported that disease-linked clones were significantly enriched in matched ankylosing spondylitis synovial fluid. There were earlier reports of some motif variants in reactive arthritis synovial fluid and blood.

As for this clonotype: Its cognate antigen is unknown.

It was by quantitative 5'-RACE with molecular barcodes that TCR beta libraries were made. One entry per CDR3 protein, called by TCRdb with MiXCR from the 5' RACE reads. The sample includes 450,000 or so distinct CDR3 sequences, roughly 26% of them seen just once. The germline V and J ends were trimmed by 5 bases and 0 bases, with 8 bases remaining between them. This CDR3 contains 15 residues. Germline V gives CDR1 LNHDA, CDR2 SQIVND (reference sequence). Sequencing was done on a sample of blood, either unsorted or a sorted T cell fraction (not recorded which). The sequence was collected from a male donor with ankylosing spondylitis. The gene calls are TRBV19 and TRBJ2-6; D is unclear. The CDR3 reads CASSVRSSGANVLTF. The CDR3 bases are TGTGCCAGTAGTGTCCGGAGCTCTGGGGCCAACGTCCTGACTTTC.